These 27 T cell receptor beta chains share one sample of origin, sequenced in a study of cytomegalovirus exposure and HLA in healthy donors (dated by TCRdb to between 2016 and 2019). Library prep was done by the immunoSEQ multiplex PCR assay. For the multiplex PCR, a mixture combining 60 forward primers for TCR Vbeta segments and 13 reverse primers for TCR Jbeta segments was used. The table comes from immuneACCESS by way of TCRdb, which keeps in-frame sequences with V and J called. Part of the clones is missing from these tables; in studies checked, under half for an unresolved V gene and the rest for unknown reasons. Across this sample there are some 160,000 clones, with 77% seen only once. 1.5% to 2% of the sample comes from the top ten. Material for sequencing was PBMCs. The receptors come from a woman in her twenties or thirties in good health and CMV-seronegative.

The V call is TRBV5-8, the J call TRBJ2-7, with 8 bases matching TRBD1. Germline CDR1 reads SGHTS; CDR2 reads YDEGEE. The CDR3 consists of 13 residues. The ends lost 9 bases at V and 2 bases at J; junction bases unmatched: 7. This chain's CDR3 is CANSDRVAYEQYF. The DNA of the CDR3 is TGTGCCAACTCGGACAGGGTGGCCTACGAGCAGTACTTC.

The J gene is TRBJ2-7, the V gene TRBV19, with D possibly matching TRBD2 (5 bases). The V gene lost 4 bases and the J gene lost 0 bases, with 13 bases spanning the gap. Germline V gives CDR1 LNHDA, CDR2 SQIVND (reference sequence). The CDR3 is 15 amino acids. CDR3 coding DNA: TGTGCCAGTAGTAGACGGACTGGGAACTCCTACGAGCAGTACTTC. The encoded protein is CASSRRTGNSYEQYF. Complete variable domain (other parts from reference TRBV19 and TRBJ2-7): DGGITQSPKYLFRKEGQNVTLSCEQNLNHDAMYWYRQDPGQGLRLIYYSQIVNDFQKGDIAEGYSVSREKKESFPLTVTSAQKNPTAFYLCASSRRTGNSYEQYFGPGTRLTVT.

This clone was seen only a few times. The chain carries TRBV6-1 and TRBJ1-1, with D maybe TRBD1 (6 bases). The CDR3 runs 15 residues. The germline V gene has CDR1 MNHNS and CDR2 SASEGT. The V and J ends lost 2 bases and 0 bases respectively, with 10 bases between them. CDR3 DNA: TGTGCCAGCAGTGAACTGACAGGAATGAACACTGAAGCTTTCTTT. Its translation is CASSELTGMNTEAFF.

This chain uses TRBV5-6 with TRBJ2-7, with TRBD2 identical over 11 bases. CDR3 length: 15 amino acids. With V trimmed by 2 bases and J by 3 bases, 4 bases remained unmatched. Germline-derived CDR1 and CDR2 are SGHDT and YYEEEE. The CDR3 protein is CASSFPTSGGYEQYF. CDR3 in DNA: TGTGCCAGCAGCTTCCCCACTAGCGGGGGCTACGAGCAGTACTTC.

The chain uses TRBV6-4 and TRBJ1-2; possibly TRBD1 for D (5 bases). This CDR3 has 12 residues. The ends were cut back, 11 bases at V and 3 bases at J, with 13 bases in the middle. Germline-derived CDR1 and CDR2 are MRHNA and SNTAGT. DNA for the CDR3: TGTGCCCTACCGGGGGAGGACTATGGCTACACCTTC. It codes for CALPGEDYGYTF.

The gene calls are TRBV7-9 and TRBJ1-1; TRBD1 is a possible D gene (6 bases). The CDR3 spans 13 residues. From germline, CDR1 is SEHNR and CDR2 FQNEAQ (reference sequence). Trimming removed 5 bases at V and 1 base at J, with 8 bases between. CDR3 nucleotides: TGTGCCAGCAGCAGGGGACAGAACACTGAAGCTTTCTTT. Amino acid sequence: CASSRGQNTEAFF.

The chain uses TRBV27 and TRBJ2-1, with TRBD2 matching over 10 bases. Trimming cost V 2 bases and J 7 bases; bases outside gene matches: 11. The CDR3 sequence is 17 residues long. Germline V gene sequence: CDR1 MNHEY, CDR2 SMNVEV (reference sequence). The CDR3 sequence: CASSLDSGGLAMNEQFF. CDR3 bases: TGTGCCAGCAGTTTAGACAGTGGGGGACTAGCGATGAATGAGCAGTTCTTC.

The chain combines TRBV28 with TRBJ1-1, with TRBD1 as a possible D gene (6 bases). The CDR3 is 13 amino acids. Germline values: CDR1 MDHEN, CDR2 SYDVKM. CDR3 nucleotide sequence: TGTGGCATCCGGGGGGCGTTGAACACTGAAGCTTTCTTT. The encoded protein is CGIRGALNTEAFF.

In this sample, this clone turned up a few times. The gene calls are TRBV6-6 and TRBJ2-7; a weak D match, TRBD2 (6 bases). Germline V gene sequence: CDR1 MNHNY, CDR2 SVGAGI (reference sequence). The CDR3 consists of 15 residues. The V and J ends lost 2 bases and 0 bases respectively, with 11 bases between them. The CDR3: CASSYGGDPSYEQYF. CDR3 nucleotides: TGTGCCAGCAGTTACGGCGGGGATCCCTCCTACGAGCAGTACTTC.

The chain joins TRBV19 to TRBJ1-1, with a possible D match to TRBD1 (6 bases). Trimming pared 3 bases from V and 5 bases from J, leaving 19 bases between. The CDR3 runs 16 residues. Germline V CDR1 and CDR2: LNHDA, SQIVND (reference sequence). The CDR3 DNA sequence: TGTGCCAGTAGTATTTCGGGCGCAGGGGCGGTTACTGAAGCTTTCTTT. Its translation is CASSISGAGAVTEAFF.

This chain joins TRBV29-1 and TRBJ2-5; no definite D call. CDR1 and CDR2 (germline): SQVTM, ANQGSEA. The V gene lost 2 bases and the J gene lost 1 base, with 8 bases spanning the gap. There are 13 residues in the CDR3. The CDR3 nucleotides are TGCAGCGTTGAAACTCTCCTCCAAGAGACCCAGTACTTC. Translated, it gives CSVETLLQETQYF.

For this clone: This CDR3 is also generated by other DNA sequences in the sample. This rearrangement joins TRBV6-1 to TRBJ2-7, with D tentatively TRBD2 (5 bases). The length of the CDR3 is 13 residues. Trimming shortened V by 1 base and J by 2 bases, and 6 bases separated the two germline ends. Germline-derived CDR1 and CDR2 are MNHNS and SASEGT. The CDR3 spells CASSEDGTYEQYF. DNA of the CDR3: TGTGCCAGCAGTGAAGACGGGACCTACGAGCAGTACTTC.

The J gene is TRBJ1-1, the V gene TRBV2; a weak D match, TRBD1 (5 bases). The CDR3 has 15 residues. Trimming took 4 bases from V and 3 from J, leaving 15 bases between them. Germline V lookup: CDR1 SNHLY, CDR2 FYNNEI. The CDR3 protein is CASSGPGGGDTEAFF. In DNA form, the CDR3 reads TGTGCCAGCAGTGGGCCGGGCGGAGGGGACACTGAAGCTTTCTTT.

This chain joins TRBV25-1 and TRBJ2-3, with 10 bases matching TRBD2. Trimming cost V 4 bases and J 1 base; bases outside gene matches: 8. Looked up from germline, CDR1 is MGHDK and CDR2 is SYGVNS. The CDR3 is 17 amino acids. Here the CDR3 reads CASSGPGLATRTDTQYF. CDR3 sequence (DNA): TGTGCCAGCAGTGGACCGGGACTAGCGACTCGCACAGATACGCAGTATTTT.

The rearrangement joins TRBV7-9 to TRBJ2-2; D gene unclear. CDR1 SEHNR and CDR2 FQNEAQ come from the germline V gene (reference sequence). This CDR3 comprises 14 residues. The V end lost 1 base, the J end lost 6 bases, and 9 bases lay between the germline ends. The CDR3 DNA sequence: TGTGCCAGCAGCTTAGACTTTCGCCCCGGGGAGCTGTTTTTT. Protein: CASSLDFRPGELFF. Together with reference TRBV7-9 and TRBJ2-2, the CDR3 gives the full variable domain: DTGVSQNPRHKITKRGQNVTFRCDPISEHNRLYWYRQTLGQGPEFLTYFQNEAQLEKSRLLSDRFSAERPKGSFSTLEIQRTEQGDSAMYLCASSLDFRPGELFFGEGSRLTVL.

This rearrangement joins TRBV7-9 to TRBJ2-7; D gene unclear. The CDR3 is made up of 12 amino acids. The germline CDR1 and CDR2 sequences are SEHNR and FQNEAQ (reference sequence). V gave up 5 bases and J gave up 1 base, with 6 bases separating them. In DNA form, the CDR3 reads TGTGCCAGCAGCCCCGAGTCCTACGAGCAGTACTTC. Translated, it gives CASSPESYEQYF.

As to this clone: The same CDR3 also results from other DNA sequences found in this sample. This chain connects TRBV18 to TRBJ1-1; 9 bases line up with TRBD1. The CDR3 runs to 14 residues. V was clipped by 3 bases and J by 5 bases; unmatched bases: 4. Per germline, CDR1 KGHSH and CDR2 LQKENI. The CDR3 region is CASSPGTGRTEAFF. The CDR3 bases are TGTGCCAGCTCACCTGGGACAGGGAGGACTGAAGCTTTCTTT.

Written as DNA, the CDR3 is TGCGCCAGCAGCCAAGAACCCCGGGACAGCCTCTACGAGCAGTACTTC. Translated: CASSQEPRDSLYEQYF. This sequence joins TRBV4-1 and TRBJ2-7; 7 nucleotides align to TRBD1. The CDR3 consists of 16 residues. Germline CDR1 and CDR2: MGHRA and YSYEKL. V lost 0 bases to trimming and J lost 3 bases; unmatched junction nucleotides: 8.

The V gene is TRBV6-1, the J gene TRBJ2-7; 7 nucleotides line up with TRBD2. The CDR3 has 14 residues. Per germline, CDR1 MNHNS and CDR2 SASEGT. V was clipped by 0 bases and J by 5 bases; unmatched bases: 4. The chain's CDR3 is CASSEAGGSHEQYF. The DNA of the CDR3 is TGTGCCAGCAGTGAAGCTGGCGGGAGCCACGAGCAGTACTTC.

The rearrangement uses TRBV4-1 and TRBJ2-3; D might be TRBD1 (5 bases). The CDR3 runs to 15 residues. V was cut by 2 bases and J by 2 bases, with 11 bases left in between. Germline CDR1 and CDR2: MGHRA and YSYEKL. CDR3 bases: TGCGCCAGCAGCCAAACTCAGGGTCCCACAGATACGCAGTATTTT. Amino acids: CASSQTQGPTDTQYF.

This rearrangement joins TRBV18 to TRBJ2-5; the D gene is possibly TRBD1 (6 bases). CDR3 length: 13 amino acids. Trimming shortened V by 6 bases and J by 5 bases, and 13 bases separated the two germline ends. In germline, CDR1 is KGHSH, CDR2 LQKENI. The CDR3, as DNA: TGTGCCAGCTCCCCCCGGCAGGGGGAGACCCAGTACTTC. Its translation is CASSPRQGETQYF.

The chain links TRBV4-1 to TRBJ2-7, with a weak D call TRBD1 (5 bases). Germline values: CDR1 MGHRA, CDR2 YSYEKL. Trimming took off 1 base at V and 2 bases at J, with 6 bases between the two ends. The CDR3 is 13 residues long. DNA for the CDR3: TGCGCCAGCAGCCAAGCCAGGGCCTACGAGCAGTACTTC. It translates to CASSQARAYEQYF.

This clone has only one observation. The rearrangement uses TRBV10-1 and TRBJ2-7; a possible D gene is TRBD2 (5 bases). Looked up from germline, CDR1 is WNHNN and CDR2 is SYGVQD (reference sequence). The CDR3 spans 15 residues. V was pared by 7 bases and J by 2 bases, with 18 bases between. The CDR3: CASNDLALQTYEQYF. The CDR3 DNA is TGCGCCAGCAACGACCTAGCCCTACAAACCTACGAGCAGTACTTC.

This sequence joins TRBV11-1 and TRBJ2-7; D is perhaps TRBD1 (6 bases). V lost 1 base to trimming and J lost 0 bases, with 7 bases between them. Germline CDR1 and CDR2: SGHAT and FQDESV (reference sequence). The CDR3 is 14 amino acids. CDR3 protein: CASSLGGGSYEQYF. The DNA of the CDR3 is TGTGCCAGCAGCTTAGGAGGGGGCTCCTACGAGCAGTACTTC. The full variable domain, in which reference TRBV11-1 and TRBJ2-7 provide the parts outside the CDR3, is EAEVAQSPRYKITEKSQAVAFWCDPISGHATLYWYRQILGQGPELLVQFQDESVVDDSQLPKDRFSAERLKGVDSTLKIQPAELGDSAMYLCASSLGGGSYEQYFGPGTRLTVT.

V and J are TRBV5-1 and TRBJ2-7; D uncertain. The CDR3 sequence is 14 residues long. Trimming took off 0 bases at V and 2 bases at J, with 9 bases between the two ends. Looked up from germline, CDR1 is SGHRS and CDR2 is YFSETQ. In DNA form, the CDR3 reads TGCGCCAGCAGCTTGGCCCGGAGCACCTACGAGCAGTACTTC. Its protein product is CASSLARSTYEQYF.

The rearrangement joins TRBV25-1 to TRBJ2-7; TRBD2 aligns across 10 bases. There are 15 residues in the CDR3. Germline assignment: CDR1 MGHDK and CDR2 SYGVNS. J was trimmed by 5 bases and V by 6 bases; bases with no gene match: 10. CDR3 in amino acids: CASRLKGLARNEQYF. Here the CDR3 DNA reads TGTGCCAGCAGATTAAAGGGACTAGCGCGGAACGAGCAGTACTTC.

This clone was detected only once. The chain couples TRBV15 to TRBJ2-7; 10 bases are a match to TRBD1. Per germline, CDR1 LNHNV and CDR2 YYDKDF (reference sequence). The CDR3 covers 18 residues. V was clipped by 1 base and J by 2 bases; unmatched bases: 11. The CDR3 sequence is CATSRGLVGTGVAYEQYF. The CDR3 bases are TGTGCCACCAGCAGAGGCCTTGTCGGGACAGGGGTCGCCTACGAGCAGTACTTC.